This TCR beta chain was sequenced in a study of T cell repertoires in cytomegalovirus infection. Study in general: As its CMV epitopes, the study selected recently identified HLA-C-restricted and well-studied HLA-B-restricted targets. Matching HLA type and CMV infection were both indicated by public TCR beta signatures.

This CDR3 contains 14 residues. From germline, CDR1 is KGHDR and CDR2 SFDVKD. TCRdb redid the calling of the reads with MiXCR, one entry per CDR3 protein. The top ten clones hold roughly three fifths of a sample with 230,000 or so distinct CDR3 sequences, 35% to 45% of them seen once. As regards this clonotype: Its antigen is currently unknown. Germline and junction disagree at one end, which may indicate a read error.

General study findings and limits: Carriers of CMV plus the relevant HLA were identified by cumulative public TCR beta family frequency.

The clonotype comes from a human donor in good health (CMV status not recorded). Some clones in this sample may be carry-over from other donors' samples. The rearrangement links TRBV24-1 to TRBJ1-5; D unclear. Source: CD8+ T cells from cultured PBMCs, taken from culture after CMV antigen stimulation. CDR3 coding DNA: TGTGCCACAAGTGATTTGTCTACCAATCAGCCCCAGCATTTT. Translating gives CATSDLSTNQPQHF.